The rows below give T cell receptor beta chains drawn from one sample of a study of blood T cell repertoires in COVID-19. The table came from immunoSEQ multiplex PCR; TCRdb's copy has only in-frame clones and leaves some out. Among about 290,000 clones listed, around four fifths were seen once. Material: peripheral blood. The receptors here all came from a woman in her 50s with active or convalescent COVID-19. Both conserved end residues are part of each CDR3. Each record gives: J gene, V gene, clone size, D gene, CDR3 protein, CDR3 DNA. The D gene is left open where the match is weak. Only some rows state a clone size, as once, few, many or a class for expanded clones.

TRBJ1-1 TRBV6-1 NA NA CASSEWEGSNTEAFF TGTGCCAGCAGTGAATGGGAGGGGTCCAACACTGAAGCTTTCTTT
TRBJ2-2 TRBV7-2 few TRBD1 CASSAGQGRTGELFF TGTGCCAGCAGCGCGGGACAGGGGAGGACCGGGGAGCTGTTTTTT
TRBJ2-3 TRBV6-1 NA TRBD1 CASSGTTGGRGDTQYF TGTGCCAGCAGTGGGACTACAGGGGGCCGGGGAGATACGCAGTATTTT
TRBJ1-5 TRBV28 NA NA CASKLILNTQPQHF TGTGCCAGCAAGCTGATCCTGAATACGCAGCCCCAGCATTTT
TRBJ1-4 TRBV24-1 NA NA CATSGGDTGEKLFF TGTGCCACCAGTGGTGGGGACACCGGTGAAAAACTGTTTTTT
TRBJ2-2 TRBV3-1/TRBV3-2 NA NA CASSQELHRGLFF TGTGCCAGCAGCCAAGAGCTCCACCGGGGGCTGTTTTTT
TRBJ2-7 TRBV7-2 NA TRBD1 CASSLEGGFTYEQYF TGTGCCAGCAGCTTAGAAGGGGGCTTCACCTACGAGCAGTACTTC
TRBJ2-1 TRBV25-1 few NA CASSEEETPGNEQFF TGTGCCAGCTCAGAGGAGGAGACCCCGGGGAATGAGCAGTTCTTC
TRBJ2-5 TRBV3-1/TRBV3-2 NA NA CASSPVVRGPQETQYF TGTGCCAGCAGCCCGGTTGTTAGGGGCCCACAAGAGACCCAGTACTTC
TRBJ2-7 TRBV3-1/TRBV3-2 NA NA CASSQRQVSSYEQYF TGTGCCAGCAGCCAGAGACAGGTGAGCTCCTACGAGCAGTACTTC
TRBJ1-1 TRBV13 NA NA CASSLGEYTEAFF TGTGCCAGCAGCTTAGGAGAGTACACTGAAGCTTTCTTT
TRBJ1-2 TRBV14 few TRBD1 CASSPRTGVNYGYTF TGTGCCAGCAGCCCCCGGACAGGGGTCAACTATGGCTACACCTTC
TRBJ2-7 TRBV2 NA TRBD2 CASTTDWGGSGSSSYEQYF TGTGCCAGCACAACGGACTGGGGGGGGTCCGGATCGAGCTCCTACGAGCAGTACTTC
TRBJ1-4 TRBV28 NA TRBD1 CASSDPPDVPGQGRELFF TGTGCCAGCAGCGATCCACCTGATGTCCCGGGACAGGGGAGAGAACTGTTTTTT
TRBJ1-5 TRBV20-1 few NA CSASSGARSNQPQHF TGCAGTGCTAGTTCAGGGGCGAGGAGCAATCAGCCCCAGCATTTT
TRBJ1-1 TRBV5-1 NA NA CASRLTGGEGDTEAFF TGCGCCAGCAGGCTGACGGGGGGCGAAGGGGACACTGAAGCTTTCTTT
TRBJ2-7 TRBV2 few TRBD1 CASRGDRVYEQYF TGTGCCAGCAGGGGGGACAGGGTATACGAGCAGTACTTC
TRBJ1-1 TRBV5-1 NA TRBD1 CASSKDGQGNTEAFF TGCGCCAGCAGCAAAGATGGACAGGGGAACACTGAAGCTTTCTTT
TRBJ1-2 TRBV5-1 NA TRBD1 CASSPGDRVYGYTF TGCGCCAGCAGCCCAGGGGACAGGGTCTATGGCTACACCTTC
TRBJ1-3 TRBV18 NA TRBD1 CASSAQGANPGNTIYF TGTGCCAGCTCAGCGCAGGGGGCAAATCCTGGAAACACCATATATTTT
TRBJ2-2 TRBV25-1 NA NA CASSESGGELFF TGTGCCAGCAGTGAATCGGGCGGGGAGCTGTTTTTT
TRBJ1-2 TRBV2 NA NA CASSDRGDGGYTF TGTGCCAGCAGTGATCGGGGGGATGGTGGCTACACCTTC
TRBJ1-4 TRBV14 NA NA CASSQDLGQVNEKLFF TGTGCCAGCAGCCAAGATCTGGGCCAGGTTAATGAAAAACTGTTTTTT
TRBJ2-2 TRBV7-2 NA TRBD2 CASSLEGTSELSTGELFF TGTGCCAGCAGCTTAGAGGGGACTAGCGAGTTGAGTACCGGGGAGCTGTTTTTT
TRBJ2-2 TRBV9 NA NA CASSVGANTGELFF TGTGCCAGCAGCGTTGGAGCGAACACCGGGGAGCTGTTTTTT
TRBJ2-2 TRBV5-5 NA TRBD2 CASSLLGGTGELFF TGTGCCAGCAGCTTATTGGGGGGGACCGGGGAGCTGTTTTTT
TRBJ1-1 TRBV21-1 NA NA CASKQGMNTEAFF TGTGCCAGCAAGCAGGGGATGAACACTGAAGCTTTCTTT
TRBJ2-1 TRBV7-7 NA NA CASSPRLTSSYNEQFF TGTGCCAGCAGCCCTAGATTAACAAGCTCCTACAATGAGCAGTTCTTC
TRBJ2-3 TRBV23-1 NA NA CASSQEISFPDTQYF TGCGCCAGCAGTCAAGAGATTAGCTTCCCAGATACGCAGTATTTT
TRBJ2-6 TRBV5-6 NA NA CASSLQGPLGGANVLTF TGTGCCAGCAGTCTCCAGGGGCCTTTAGGAGGGGCCAACGTCCTGACTTTC
TRBJ1-5 TRBV2 NA NA CASSERTGTNQPQHF TGTGCCAGCAGTGAGCGGACGGGAACCAATCAGCCCCAGCATTTT
TRBJ1-4 TRBV5-1 NA NA CASSRVGGNDEKLFF TGCGCCAGCAGCAGGGTGGGGGGAAACGATGAAAAACTGTTTTTT
TRBJ2-1 TRBV11-3 NA NA CASSPRGHEQFF TGTGCCAGCAGCCCCAGGGGCCATGAGCAGTTCTTC
TRBJ2-1 TRBV29-1 NA NA CSVVWRDRQFF TGCAGCGTTGTATGGCGGGATCGGCAGTTCTTC
TRBJ2-1 TRBV5-6 once TRBD1 CASSLKDRVTNEQFF TGTGCCAGCAGCTTGAAGGACAGGGTTACCAATGAGCAGTTCTTC
TRBJ2-7 TRBV9 NA TRBD1 CASSVGTGVHYEQYF TGTGCCAGCAGCGTCGGGACAGGGGTACACTACGAGCAGTACTTC
TRBJ2-7 TRBV21-1 many NA CASSARLGSYEQYF TGTGCCAGCAGCGCTCGACTAGGCTCCTACGAGCAGTACTTC
TRBJ2-1 TRBV4-1 NA TRBD2 CASSNRGGLSSYNEQFF TGCGCCAGCAGCAACCGGGGGGGGCTCAGCTCCTACAATGAGCAGTTCTTC
TRBJ2-4 TRBV7-8 NA TRBD2 CASSLLAGGSKNIQYF TGTGCCAGCAGCTTATTAGCGGGAGGGAGCAAAAACATTCAGTACTTC
TRBJ2-5 TRBV15 NA NA CATSRATNREETQYF TGTGCCACCAGCAGAGCTACTAACAGGGAAGAGACCCAGTACTTC
TRBJ2-5 TRBV29-1 NA NA CSADFSETQYF TGCAGCGCTGATTTCTCGGAGACCCAGTACTTC
TRBJ2-3 TRBV4-2 NA NA CASSQALSATSTDTQYF TGTGCCAGCAGCCAAGCCCTTAGCGCGACTAGCACAGATACGCAGTATTTT
TRBJ1-6 TRBV19 few NA CASGHVVNSPLHF TGTGCCAGCGGACACGTTGTAAATTCACCCCTCCACTTT
TRBJ1-6 TRBV3-1/TRBV3-2 NA TRBD1 CASSKRTGENSPLHF TGTGCCAGCAGTAAACGGACAGGAGAAAATTCACCCCTCCACTTT
TRBJ2-7 TRBV27 once NA CASSFSGSYEQYF TGTGCCAGCAGTTTTAGTGGGAGCTACGAGCAGTACTTC
TRBJ2-3 TRBV3-1/TRBV3-2 NA NA CASSQRGRGAQYF TGTGCCAGCAGCCAGCGGGGGCGCGGGGCGCAGTATTTT
TRBJ1-1 TRBV6-5 NA TRBD1 CASSRQGAVSEAFF TGTGCCAGCAGTCGACAGGGGGCGGTGTCTGAAGCTTTCTTT
TRBJ2-3 TRBV6-5 NA NA CASSPGLREADTQYF TGTGCCAGCAGTCCAGGACTTCGTGAGGCAGATACGCAGTATTTT